A selection of T cell receptor beta chains follows, all from one sample in a study of blood T cell repertoires in COVID-19. The repertoire was sequenced with immunoSEQ multiplex PCR; TCRdb's copy has only in-frame clones and lacks some. This sample has about 190,000 clones; roughly four fifths occur once, and the top ten carry around 12%. Sequencing was carried out using peripheral blood. All receptors come from a woman between 50 and 59 years old with acute or convalescent COVID-19. The conserved cysteine and the conserved F or W are not part of the CDR3 here.

j_call v_call cdr3_aa
TRBJ2-3 TRBV5-6 ASSLWSAGGRTDTQY
TRBJ1-1 TRBV28 ASSRGGGTEAF
TRBJ1-2 TRBV24-1 ATRPAGAENYGYT
TRBJ1-5 TRBV28 ASSLGGPEWPQH
TRBJ1-6 TRBV2 ASRAGTVDNSPLH
TRBJ2-2 TRBV15 ATSDPGLAGATGELF
TRBJ1-3 TRBV19 ASRPQGATGNTIY
TRBJ2-7 TRBV2 ASKEGPLGDEQY
TRBJ1-3 TRBV5-1 ASSLNTGSGNTIY
TRBJ2-2 TRBV6-5 ASSLLAGRNTGELF
TRBJ2-7 TRBV25-1 ASSDRTGAYEQY
TRBJ1-2 TRBV5-6 ASSFNAARGYGYT
TRBJ1-2 TRBV3-1/TRBV3-2 AGDRGGGYGYT
TRBJ2-2 TRBV30 AWSTGQGAPGELF
TRBJ1-5 TRBV10-1 ASSASGNQPQH
TRBJ2-2 TRBV19 ASSRRLAGDAGELF
TRBJ2-3 TRBV5-1 ARRGGRGGTDTQY
TRBJ2-1 TRBV30 AWSPFLAGVEDNEQF
TRBJ1-5 TRBV12-3/TRBV12-4 ASSTDRDQPQH
TRBJ2-7 TRBV7-2 ASSREMASGGHEQY
TRBJ2-1 TRBV28 ASSLWSSGANNEQF
TRBJ1-3 TRBV5-1 ASSLAQSGSGDTIY
TRBJ2-3 TRBV4-1 ASSHPRVTSGSTDTQY
TRBJ1-2 TRBV10-3 AISESSGNYGYT
TRBJ1-5 TRBV19 ASIDEYSNQPQH
TRBJ1-2 TRBV7-8 ASSSTGPLPWGYT
TRBJ2-7 TRBV7-2 ASSQRGGYEQY
TRBJ1-1 TRBV2 ASSERRQARWGAF
TRBJ2-3 TRBV6-5 ASSSIPGGVPDTQY